The present T cell receptor beta chain was sequenced within a study of OX40 agonist ivuxolimab in advanced cancers. Study-level information: Three patients responded partially, comprising one with hepatocellular carcinoma and two with cutaneous melanoma.

In its sample, this clone was seen a few times. Its target is not known. The identical CDR3 is also encoded by other nucleotide sequences in the sample. The protocol was immunoSEQ multiplex PCR, while the TCRdb copy is restricted to in-frame clones and leaves out a portion. The table shows 62,000 or so clones, with around four fifths occurring only once. Whole-study findings and limits: Fewer expanded clones were found on average in CD4+ than in CD8+ T cells. People who partly responded at 0.1-3.0 mg/kg had some of the least clonal expansion seen. Which antigen the expanded peripheral T cells recognized is unknown.

This sequence originates from an adult with an advanced solid tumor such as melanoma, head and neck, liver or kidney cancer. Specimen: CD4+ or CD8+ T cells sorted from blood, collected in a trial of the OX40 agonist ivuxolimab.

As DNA, the CDR3 is TGTGCCAGCAGCTTAGGGACAGCCTCCTGGGAGCAGTACTTC. Translation gives CASSLGTASWEQYF. J is TRBJ2-7 and V is TRBV7-2, with D possibly TRBD1 on 6 matching bases. V lost 1 base to trimming and J lost 7 bases, with 14 bases between them. The CDR3 totals 14 residues. CDR1 SGHTA and CDR2 FQGNSA come from the germline V gene.